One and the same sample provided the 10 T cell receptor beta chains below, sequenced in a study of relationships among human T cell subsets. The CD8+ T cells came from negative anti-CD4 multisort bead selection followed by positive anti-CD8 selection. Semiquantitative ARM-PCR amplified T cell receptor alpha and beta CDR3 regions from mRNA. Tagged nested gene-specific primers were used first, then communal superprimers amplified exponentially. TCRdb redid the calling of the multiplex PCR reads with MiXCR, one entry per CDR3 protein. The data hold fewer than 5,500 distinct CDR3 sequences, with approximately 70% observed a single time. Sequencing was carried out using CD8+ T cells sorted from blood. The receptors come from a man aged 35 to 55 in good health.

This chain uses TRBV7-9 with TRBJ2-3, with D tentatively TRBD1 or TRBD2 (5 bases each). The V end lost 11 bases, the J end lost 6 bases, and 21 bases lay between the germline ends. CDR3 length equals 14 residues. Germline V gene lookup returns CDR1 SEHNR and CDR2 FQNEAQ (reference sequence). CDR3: CAGRRDGPLDTQYF. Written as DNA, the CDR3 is TGTGCCGGACGCCGGGACGGACCTCTGGATACGCAGTATTTT.

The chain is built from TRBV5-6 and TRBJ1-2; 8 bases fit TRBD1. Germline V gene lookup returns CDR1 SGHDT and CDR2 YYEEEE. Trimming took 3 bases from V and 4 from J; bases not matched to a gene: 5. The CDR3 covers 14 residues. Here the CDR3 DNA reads TGTGCCAGCAGCTGGACAGGGACCGTCTATGGCTACACCTTC. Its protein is CASSWTGTVYGYTF.

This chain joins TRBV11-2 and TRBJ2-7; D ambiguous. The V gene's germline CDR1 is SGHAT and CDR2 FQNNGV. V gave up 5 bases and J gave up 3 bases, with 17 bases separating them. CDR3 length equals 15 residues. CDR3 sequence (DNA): TGTGCCAGCAGCCTACCCGGGCCAAATCGCTACGAGCAGTACTTC. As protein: CASSLPGPNRYEQYF.

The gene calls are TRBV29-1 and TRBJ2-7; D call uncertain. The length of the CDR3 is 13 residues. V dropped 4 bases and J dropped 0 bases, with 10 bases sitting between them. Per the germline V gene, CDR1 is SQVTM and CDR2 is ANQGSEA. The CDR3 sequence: CSVVPDGSYEQYF. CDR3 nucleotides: TGCAGCGTTGTTCCGGATGGCTCCTACGAGCAGTACTTC.

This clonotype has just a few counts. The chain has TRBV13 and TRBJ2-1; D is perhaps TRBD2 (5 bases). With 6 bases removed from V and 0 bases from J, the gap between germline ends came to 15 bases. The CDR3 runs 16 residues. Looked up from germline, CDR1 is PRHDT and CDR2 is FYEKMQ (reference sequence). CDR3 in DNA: TGTGCCAGCAGTGAGGGCGGTGATTCCTCCTACAATGAGCAGTTCTTC. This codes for CASSEGGDSSYNEQFF.

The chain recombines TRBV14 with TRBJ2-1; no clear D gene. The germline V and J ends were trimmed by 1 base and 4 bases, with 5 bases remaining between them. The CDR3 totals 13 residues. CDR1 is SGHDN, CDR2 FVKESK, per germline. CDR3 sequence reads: CASSQGRYNEQFF. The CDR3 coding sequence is TGTGCCAGCAGCCAAGGACGATACAATGAGCAGTTCTTC.

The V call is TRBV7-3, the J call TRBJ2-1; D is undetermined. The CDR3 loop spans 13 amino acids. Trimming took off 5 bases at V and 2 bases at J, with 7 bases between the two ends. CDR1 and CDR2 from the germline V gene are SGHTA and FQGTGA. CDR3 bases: TGTGCCAGCAGCCCAGGTACCTACAATGAGCAGTTCTTC. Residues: CASSPGTYNEQFF.

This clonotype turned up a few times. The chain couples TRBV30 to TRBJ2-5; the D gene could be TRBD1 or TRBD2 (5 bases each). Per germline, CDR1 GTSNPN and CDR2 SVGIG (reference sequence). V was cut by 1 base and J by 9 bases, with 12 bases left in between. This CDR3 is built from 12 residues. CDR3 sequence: CAWSDQRGAQYF. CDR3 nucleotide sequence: TGTGCCTGGAGTGATCAGCGAGGGGCCCAGTACTTC.

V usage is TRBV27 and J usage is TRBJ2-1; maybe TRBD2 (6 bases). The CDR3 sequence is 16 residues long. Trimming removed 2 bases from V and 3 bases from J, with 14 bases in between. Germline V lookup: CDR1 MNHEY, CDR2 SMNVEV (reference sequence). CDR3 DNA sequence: TGTGCCAGCAGTTTAGAGGCGGGGATCCTCTACAATGAGCAGTTCTTC. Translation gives CASSLEAGILYNEQFF.

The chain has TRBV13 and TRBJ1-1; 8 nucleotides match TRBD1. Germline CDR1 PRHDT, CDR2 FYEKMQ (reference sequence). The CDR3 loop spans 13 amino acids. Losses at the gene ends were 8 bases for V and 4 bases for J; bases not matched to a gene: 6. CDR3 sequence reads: CASEGQDGTEAFF. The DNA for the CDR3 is TGTGCCAGCGAGGGACAGGATGGCACTGAAGCTTTCTTT.